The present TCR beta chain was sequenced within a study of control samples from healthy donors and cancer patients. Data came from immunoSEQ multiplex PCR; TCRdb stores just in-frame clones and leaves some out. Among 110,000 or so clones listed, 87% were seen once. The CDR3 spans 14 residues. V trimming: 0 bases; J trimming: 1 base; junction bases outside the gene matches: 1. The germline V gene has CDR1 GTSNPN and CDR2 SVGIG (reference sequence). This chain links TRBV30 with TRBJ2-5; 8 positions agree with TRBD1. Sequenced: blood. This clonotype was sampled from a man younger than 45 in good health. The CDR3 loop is CAWSVGQGQETQYF. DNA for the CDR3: TGTGCCTGGAGTGTAGGACAGGGCCAAGAGACCCAGTACTTC.